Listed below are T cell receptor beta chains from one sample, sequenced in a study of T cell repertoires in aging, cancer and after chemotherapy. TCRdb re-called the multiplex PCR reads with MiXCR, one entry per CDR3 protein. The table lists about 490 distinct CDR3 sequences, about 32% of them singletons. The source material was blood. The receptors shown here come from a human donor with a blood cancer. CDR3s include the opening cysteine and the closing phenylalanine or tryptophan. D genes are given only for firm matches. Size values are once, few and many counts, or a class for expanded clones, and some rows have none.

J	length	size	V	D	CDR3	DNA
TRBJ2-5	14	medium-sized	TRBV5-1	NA	CASSLGASEETQYF	TGCGCCAGCAGCTTGGGCGCTAGTGAAGAGACCCAGTACTTC
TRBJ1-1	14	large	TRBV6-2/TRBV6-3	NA	CASRLTLLNTEAFF	TGTGCCAGCAGGCTGACACTTCTAAACACTGAAGCTTTCTTT
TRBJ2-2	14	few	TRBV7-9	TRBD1	CASSSGQGDGELFF	TGTGCCAGCAGCTCCGGACAGGGCGACGGGGAGCTGTTTTTT
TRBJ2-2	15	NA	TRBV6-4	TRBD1	CASSAGTGGTGELFF	TGTGCCAGCAGTGCTGGGACAGGGGGCACCGGGGAGCTGTTTTTT
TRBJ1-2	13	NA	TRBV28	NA	CASSSLLDRGYTF	TGTGCCAGCAGTTCCCTACTTGACAGGGGCTACACCTTC
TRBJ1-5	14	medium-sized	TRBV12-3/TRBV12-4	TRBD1	CASRKTGPGQPQHF	TGTGCCAGCAGGAAGACAGGGCCCGGGCAGCCCCAGCATTTT
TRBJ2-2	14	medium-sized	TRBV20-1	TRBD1	CSAGQGPHTGELFF	TGCAGTGCTGGACAGGGGCCCCACACCGGGGAGCTGTTTTTT
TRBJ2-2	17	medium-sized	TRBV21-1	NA	CASSRGRGAANTGELFF	TGTGCCAGCAGCCGCGGCCGGGGAGCGGCGAACACCGGGGAGCTGTTTTTT
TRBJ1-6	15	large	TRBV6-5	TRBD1	CASSYSTGGWTPLHF	TGTGCCAGCAGTTACTCGACAGGGGGTTGGACACCCCTCCACTTT
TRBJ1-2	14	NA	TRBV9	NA	CASSIGEFSFGYTF	TGTGCCAGCAGCATAGGGGAGTTTTCTTTTGGCTACACCTTC
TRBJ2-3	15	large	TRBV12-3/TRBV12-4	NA	CASSQIRSSTDTQYF	TGTGCCAGCAGTCAAATCCGGAGTAGCACAGATACGCAGTATTTT
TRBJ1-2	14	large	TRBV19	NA	CASTRGSELYGYTF	TGTGCCAGTACGAGGGGCAGTGAACTTTATGGCTACACCTTC
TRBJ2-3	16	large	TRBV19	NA	CASIGALGGVMDTQYF	TGTGCCAGTATTGGGGCCCTTGGCGGTGTCATGGATACGCAGTATTTT
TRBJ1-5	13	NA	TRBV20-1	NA	CSATREPGGPQHF	TGCAGTGCTACCAGGGAACCGGGCGGGCCCCAGCATTTT
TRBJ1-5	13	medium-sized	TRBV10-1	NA	CASSRGPNQPQHF	TGCGCCAGCAGCCGGGGGCCAAATCAGCCCCAGCATTTT
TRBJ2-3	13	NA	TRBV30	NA	CAWSPDLKHTQYF	TGTGCCTGGAGTCCAGATCTAAAGCATACGCAGTATTTT
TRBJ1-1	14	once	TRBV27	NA	CASSSAGVNTEAFF	TGTGCCAGCTCTTCCGCGGGGGTAAACACTGAAGCTTTCTTT
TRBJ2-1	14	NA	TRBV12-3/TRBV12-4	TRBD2	CASIPGTSGGEQFF	TGTGCCAGCATCCCCGGGACTAGCGGGGGCGAGCAGTTCTTC
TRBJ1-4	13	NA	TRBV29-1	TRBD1	CSVEGQGGEKLFF	TGCAGCGTTGAAGGGCAGGGGGGTGAAAAACTGTTTTTT
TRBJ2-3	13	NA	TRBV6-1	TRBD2	CASFGLGGGTQYF	TGTGCCAGCTTCGGACTAGGCGGCGGTACGCAGTATTTT
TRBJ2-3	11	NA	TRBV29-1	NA	CSVGGPDTQYF	TGCAGCGTGGGGGGGCCGGATACGCAGTATTTT
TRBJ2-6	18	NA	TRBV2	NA	CASRKDIRGSSGANVLTF	TGTGCCAGCAGAAAGGACATCCGAGGGAGTTCGGGGGCCAACGTCCTGACTTTC
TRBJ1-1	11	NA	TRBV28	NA	CASGVNTEAFF	TGTGCCAGCGGAGTCAACACTGAAGCTTTCTTT
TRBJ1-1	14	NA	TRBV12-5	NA	CASGSTGTYTEAFF	TGTGCTAGTGGTTCCACCGGGACTTACACTGAAGCTTTCTTT
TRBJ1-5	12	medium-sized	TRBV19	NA	CASRSSNQPQHF	TGTGCCAGTAGATCGTCAAATCAGCCCCAGCATTTT
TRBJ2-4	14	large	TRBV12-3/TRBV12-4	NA	CASSFGGAKNIQYF	TGTGCCAGCAGTTTTGGGGGGGCCAAAAACATTCAGTACTTC
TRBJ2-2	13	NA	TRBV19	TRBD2	CATTSGGAGELFF	TGTGCCACCACTAGCGGGGGGGCCGGGGAGCTGTTTTTT
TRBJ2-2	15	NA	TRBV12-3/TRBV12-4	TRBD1	CASSSGTGGTGELFF	TGTGCCAGCAGTTCCGGGACAGGGGGCACCGGGGAGCTGTTTTTT
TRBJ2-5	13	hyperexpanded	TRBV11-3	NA	CASSLDARETQYF	TGTGCCAGCAGCTTAGATGCGAGGGAGACCCAGTACTTC
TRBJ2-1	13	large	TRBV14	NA	CASSRNHYNEQFF	TGTGCCAGCAGCCGCAACCATTACAATGAGCAGTTCTTC
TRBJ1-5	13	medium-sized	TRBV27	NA	CASSLSIGQPQHF	TGTGCCAGCAGTTTATCGATCGGTCAGCCCCAGCATTTT
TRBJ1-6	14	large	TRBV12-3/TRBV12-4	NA	CASRADSYNSPLHF	TGTGCCAGCAGGGCAGACTCCTATAATTCACCCCTCCACTTT
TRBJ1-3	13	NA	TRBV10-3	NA	CVIAGRSGNTIYF	TGTGTTATCGCAGGGCGGTCTGGAAACACCATATATTTT
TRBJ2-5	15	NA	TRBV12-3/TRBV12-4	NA	CASSIGTPFRETQYF	TGTGCCAGTAGTATCGGGACTCCTTTTAGGGAGACCCAGTACTTC
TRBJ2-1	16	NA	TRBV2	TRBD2	CASSERGLAGGNEQFF	TGTGCCAGCAGTGAAAGGGGACTAGCGGGGGGCAATGAGCAGTTCTTC
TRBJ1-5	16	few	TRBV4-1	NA	CASSQDGGLGNQPQHF	TGCGCCAGCAGCCAAGATGGAGGGTTAGGCAATCAGCCCCAGCATTTT
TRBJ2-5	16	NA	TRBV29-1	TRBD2	CSVEDVRLAGEETQYF	TGCAGCGTTGAAGATGTGAGGCTAGCGGGAGAAGAGACCCAGTACTTC
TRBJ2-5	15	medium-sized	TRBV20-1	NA	CSATAEGRNQETQYF	TGCAGTGCTACCGCCGAGGGACGAAACCAAGAGACCCAGTACTTC
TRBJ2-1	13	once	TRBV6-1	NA	CASSYSGSDEQFF	TGTGCCAGCAGTTACTCGGGTAGCGACGAGCAGTTCTTC
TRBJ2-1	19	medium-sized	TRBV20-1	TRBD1	CSARVLRVRGPGSYNEQFF	TGCAGTGCTAGAGTCTTACGGGTCAGGGGGCCCGGCTCCTACAATGAGCAGTTCTTC
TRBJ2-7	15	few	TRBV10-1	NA	CASSESILPTYEQYF	TGCGCCAGCAGTGAGTCGATCCTACCGACCTACGAGCAGTACTTC
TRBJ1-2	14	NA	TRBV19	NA	CASSIEGDAWGYTF	TGTGCCAGTAGTATAGAAGGGGATGCTTGGGGCTACACCTTC
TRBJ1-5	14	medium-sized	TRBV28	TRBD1	CASRTGGGDQPQHF	TGTGCCAGCAGAACAGGGGGCGGAGATCAGCCCCAGCATTTT
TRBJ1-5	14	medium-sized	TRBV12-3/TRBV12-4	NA	CATRRDPSNQPQHF	TGTGCCACCCGCCGGGATCCTTCAAATCAGCCCCAGCATTTT
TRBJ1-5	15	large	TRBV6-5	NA	CASSSGTARNQPQHF	TGTGCCAGCAGCTCGGGGACGGCTCGCAATCAGCCCCAGCATTTT
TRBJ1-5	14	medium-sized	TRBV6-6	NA	CASSYVTGGQPQHF	TGTGCCAGCAGTTACGTGACCGGTGGGCAGCCCCAGCATTTT
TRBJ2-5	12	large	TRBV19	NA	CATRQAGETQYF	TGTGCCACCAGACAGGCGGGAGAGACCCAGTACTTC